This is a list of T cell receptor beta chains from one sample in a study of shared clonotypes between healthy human individuals. Only in-frame clones appear in the TCRdb table, and some are missing; sequencing was by immunoSEQ multiplex PCR. The sample lists about 700,000 clones, about 91% seen once, with roughly 24% in the top ten. Sequenced input: naive CD8+ T cells sorted from blood. The receptors shown here come from a man under 40 in good health. CDR3s leave out the opening cysteine and the closing phenylalanine or tryptophan. The order of the fields is V gene, CDR3 protein.

TRBV7-2,ASSFPQQGEETQY
TRBV5-5,ASSLRSVYEQY
TRBV28,ASSHDSTDTQY
TRBV7-2,ASSFAGGTDTQY
TRBV2,ASVDRLNEKLF
TRBV7-6,ASSPGLAVTYNEQF
TRBV28,ASRPPTGTYEQY
TRBV19,ASSTAGGTYNEQF
TRBV9,ASSVPGVGANVLT
TRBV27,ASSHRPLGTYEQY
TRBV4-1,ASSQEGGSSDTQY